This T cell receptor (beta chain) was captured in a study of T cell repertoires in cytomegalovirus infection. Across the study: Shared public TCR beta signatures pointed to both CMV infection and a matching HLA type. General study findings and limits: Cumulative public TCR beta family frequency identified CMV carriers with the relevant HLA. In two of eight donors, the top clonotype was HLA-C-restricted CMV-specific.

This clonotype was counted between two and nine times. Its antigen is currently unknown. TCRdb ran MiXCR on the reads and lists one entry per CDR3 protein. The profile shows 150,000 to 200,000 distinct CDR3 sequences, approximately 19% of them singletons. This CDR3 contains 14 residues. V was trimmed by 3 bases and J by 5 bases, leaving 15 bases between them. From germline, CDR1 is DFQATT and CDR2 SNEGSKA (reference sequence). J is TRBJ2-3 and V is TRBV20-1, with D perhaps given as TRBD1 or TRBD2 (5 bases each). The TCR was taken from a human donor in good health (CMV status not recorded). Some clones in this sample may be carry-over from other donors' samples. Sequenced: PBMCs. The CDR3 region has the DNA TGCAGTGCTAGGGGGACCAACCTTGGAGATACGCAGTATTTT. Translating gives CSARGTNLGDTQYF.